This entry describes one T cell receptor beta chain. Its matching antigen is unknown. Profiling relied on immunoSEQ multiplex PCR, and the TCRdb table lists in-frame clones only, not all of them. The table records around 75,000 clones, about 87% of them present only once. The data stem from a study of T cell responses to AZD1222 COVID-19 vaccine. The study's findings and limits: As reported, nearly half of all spike-specific TCRs target variant regions that are unmutated. Seropositive at baseline were only a handful of AZD1222 recipients. Scientists sampled the repertoires only once the peak T cell response had passed. Among the donors, most were white British and more were female, and clonal diversity was possibly underestimated.

This receptor was taken from an adult who received the MenACWY meningococcal vaccine as a control. Material: peripheral blood, obtained 28 days after the second dose of the MenACWY control vaccine.

In DNA form, the CDR3 reads TGTGCCAGCAGCTTTACCAGTCCGGCGACCCAGTACTTC. It is translated as CASSFTSPATQYF. The chain joins TRBV5-6 to TRBJ2-5; D remains ambiguous. The V gene's germline CDR1 is SGHDT and CDR2 YYEEEE. The V end was cut by 2 bases, the J end by 7 bases, with 12 bases between. This CDR3 has 13 residues.